The present T cell receptor beta chain was sequenced within a study of blood T cell repertoires in COVID-19. Background on the study: Samples of COVID-19 (acute and convalescent) were obtained from the United States, Italy and Spain.

Authors' data handling: Amplification of reference gene primers was used by the study to estimate nucleated cell counts. Repertoires were generated with immunoSEQ multiplex PCR, while TCRdb's copy carries only in-frame clones and drops some. That table gives V, J and clone size, and the DNA gave D and trimming. The sample yields more than 250,000 clones, about 90% seen once. This CDR3 region has 13 residues. The V gene's germline CDR1 is MNHEY and CDR2 SMNVEV (reference sequence). Trimming shortened V by 5 bases and J by 5 bases, and 13 bases separated the two germline ends. The material sequenced was PBMCs or T cells enriched from blood (not recorded which). The V call is TRBV27, the J call TRBJ2-7; TRBD1 is a possible D gene (6 bases). This sequence was found in a woman between 18 and 29 years old with acute COVID-19. CDR3 nucleotides: TGTGCCAGCAGTGGGGGCTTACGGGACGAGCAGTACTTC. This sequence encodes CASSGGLRDEQYF.